The source of this TCR beta chain is a study of T cell responses to AZD1222 COVID-19 vaccine. The V and J ends lost 7 bases and 3 bases respectively, with 14 bases between them. The CDR3 consists of 14 residues. Germline CDR1 and CDR2: ENHRY and SYGVKD. Repertoires were generated with immunoSEQ multiplex PCR, while TCRdb's copy carries only in-frame clones and drops some. The sample has more than 150,000 clones, roughly 94% seen once. The chain carries TRBV10-3 and TRBJ2-3; D unclear. This sequence originates from an adult who received the AZD1222 COVID-19 vaccine. The input for sequencing was peripheral blood, taken 28 days after the second AZD1222 dose. The CDR3 DNA sequence: TGTGCCATCAATTCACCGGAGAAAACAGATACGCAGTATTTT. It encodes CAINSPEKTDTQYF.